This TCR beta chain was observed in a study of breast tumors, draining lymph nodes, adjacent tissues. Whole-study findings and limits: Data fit most tumor T cells coming from lymph node, expanding in tumor. Luminal-like breast cancer showed significantly higher tumor–nontumor repertoire similarity than basal-like. Tumor T cell lymph node origin was a supported hypothesis, not proven. Compared with lymph nodes, tumors were less diverse; compared with nontumor tissue, more.

In TCRdb, the multiplex PCR reads were re-called with MiXCR into one record per CDR3 protein. The data show 200,000 to 250,000 distinct CDR3 sequences, with 32% seen just once and 1.4% held by the top ten. Ten or more counts support this clonotype. The antigen is unknown. The trim removed 0 bases at V and 4 bases at J, leaving 10 bases unmatched. Germline-derived CDR1 and CDR2 are MGHRA and YSYEKL. This CDR3 has 19 amino acids. Breast cancer patients provided tissue from their axillary draining lymph nodes. Specimen: axillary lymph node tissue. This receptor was obtained from a female donor with breast cancer. Some clones in this sample may be carry-over from other donors' samples. The chain carries TRBV4-1 and TRBJ2-2; TRBD2 matches at 11 bases. The CDR3 DNA reads as TGCGCCAGCAGCCAAGAGCTGTTAGCGGGAGGGTCGGCCACCGGGGAGCTGTTTTTT. This encodes CASSQELLAGGSATGELFF.